This T cell receptor (beta chain) was sequenced during a study of T cells in women clearing cervical HPV infection. For this clone: The read gets to within 3 residues of the CDR3 end, and the germline J gene fills in the rest.

Data came from immunoSEQ multiplex PCR; TCRdb stores just in-frame clones and leaves some out. This sample's table reports tens of thousands of clones. CDR1 and CDR2 (germline): LNHDA, SQIVND (reference sequence). This CDR3 contains 15 residues. V dropped 0 bases and J dropped 2 bases, with 8 bases sitting between them. Material: blood buffy coat. The rearrangement links TRBV19 to TRBJ2-1; a possible D gene is TRBD2 (5 bases). The TCR sequence derives from a woman between 18 and 69 years old with a cervical HPV16 infection that either progressed to CIN3+ or cleared (not recorded which). The CDR3 reads CASSIDRGPYNEQFF. CDR3 DNA, as far as it was read: TGTGCCAGTAGTATAGATAGAGGGCCCTACAATGAG.